This is a list of T cell receptor beta chains from one sample in a study of blood T cell repertoires in COVID-19. Sequenced by immunoSEQ multiplex PCR; TCRdb stores in-frame clones only, minus some. The sample shows 100,000 to 150,000 clones, approximately 85% of them seen only once. Material for sequencing was peripheral blood. The receptor source for this set is a human donor in a cohort sampled during active COVID-19. Each CDR3 is given with its conserved first and last residue. A D gene is named only where the DNA matches it firmly. A row's size may be missing; if present it is once, few, many or a size class.

>.|TRBJ2-1|.|TRBV28
CASRQGYNEQFF
TGTGCCAGCAGACAGGGTTACAATGAGCAGTTCTTC
>.|TRBJ1-1|.|TRBV6-6
CASSYRVNTEAFF
TGTGCCAGCAGTTACCGAGTGAACACTGAAGCTTTCTTT
>once|TRBJ2-2|TRBD2|TRBV7-2
CASSQKGLAGGAGELFF
TGTGCCAGCAGCCAAAAGGGACTAGCGGGAGGGGCCGGGGAGCTGTTTTTT
>.|TRBJ2-1|.|TRBV5-1
CASTRDRPNNEQFF
TGCGCCAGCACCCGTGACAGACCTAACAATGAGCAGTTCTTC
>.|TRBJ2-5|TRBD1|TRBV25-1
CASSENRQGLGETQYF
TGTGCCAGCAGTGAGAACCGACAGGGTTTGGGAGAGACCCAGTACTTC
>few|TRBJ2-2|TRBD1|TRBV7-9
CASSLAARGRDTGELFF
TGTGCCAGCAGCTTGGCTGCCAGGGGGCGAGACACCGGGGAGCTGTTTTTT
>.|TRBJ2-5|.|TRBV2
CASRGSVAETQYF
TGTGCCAGCCGGGGGTCCGTCGCAGAGACCCAGTACTTC
>.|TRBJ2-2|TRBD1|TRBV7-2
CASSLSGGAPGELFF
TGTGCCAGCAGCTTATCAGGGGGCGCACCCGGGGAGCTGTTTTTT
>.|TRBJ2-2|TRBD2|TRBV5-1
CASSIGLVGGELFF
TGCGCCAGCAGCATCGGACTAGTAGGCGGGGAGCTGTTTTTT
>.|TRBJ2-2|.|TRBV9
CASSVETNTGELFF
TGTGCCAGCAGCGTAGAAACAAACACCGGGGAGCTGTTTTTT
>.|TRBJ1-4|.|TRBV5-5
CASSLGQGVRVEKLFF
TGTGCCAGCAGCTTGGGGCAGGGCGTTCGTGTTGAAAAACTGTTTTTT
>once|TRBJ2-4|TRBD1|TRBV6-5
CATDRGRENIQYF
TGTGCAACGGACAGGGGGCGCGAAAACATTCAGTACTTC
>.|TRBJ2-5|.|TRBV5-1
CASSLVIGSSETQYF
TGCGCCAGCAGCTTGGTCATCGGGAGTTCAGAGACCCAGTACTTC
>.|TRBJ2-1|TRBD2|TRBV5-1
CASSLAPSGSKREQFF
TGCGCCAGCAGCTTGGCCCCTAGCGGGAGTAAGAGGGAGCAGTTCTTC
>.|TRBJ1-1|TRBD1|TRBV12-5
CASAPNPGTGGEIRAFF
TGTGCTAGTGCCCCTAACCCCGGGACAGGGGGCGAAATACGAGCTTTCTTT
>.|TRBJ1-5|.|TRBV28
CASSRFSSSNQPQHF
TGTGCCAGCAGTCGGTTTTCTAGTAGCAATCAGCCCCAGCATTTT
>.|TRBJ2-1|TRBD2|TRBV18
CASSPLLAGAGNEQFF
TGTGCCAGCTCACCTCTCCTAGCGGGAGCTGGGAATGAGCAGTTCTTC
>.|TRBJ2-7|.|TRBV6-2/TRBV6-3
CASSRGGGQWNEQYF
TGTGCCAGCAGCCGCGGAGGAGGACAGTGGAACGAGCAGTACTTC
>.|TRBJ2-1|.|TRBV7-9
CASSLVGGGPGNEQFF
TGTGCCAGCAGCTTAGTTGGTGGCGGGCCGGGCAATGAGCAGTTCTTC
>.|TRBJ2-7|TRBD2|TRBV18
CASSPFSGGYEQYF
TGTGCCAGCTCACCATTTAGCGGGGGGTACGAGCAGTACTTC
>.|TRBJ1-2|.|TRBV3-1/TRBV3-2
CASSQTTYGYTF
TGTGCCAGCAGCCAGACTACCTATGGCTACACCTTC
>.|TRBJ2-1|TRBD2|TRBV6-2/TRBV6-3
CASSPIALAGNNNEQFF
TGTGCCAGCAGCCCGATTGCTCTAGCGGGAAATAACAATGAGCAGTTCTTC
>.|TRBJ2-7|TRBD1|TRBV30
CAYKTGAEQYF
TGTGCCTACAAAACAGGGGCCGAGCAGTACTTC
>few|TRBJ1-5|TRBD1|TRBV15
CATRRQGSNQPQHF
TGTGCCACCAGGAGACAGGGATCCAATCAGCCCCAGCATTTT
>.|TRBJ1-3|TRBD1|TRBV20-1
CSASLETGAFYGNTIYF
TGCAGTGCTAGTTTGGAGACAGGGGCCTTTTATGGAAACACCATATATTTT
>.|TRBJ1-1|.|TRBV6-4
CASSALMNTEAFF
TGTGCCAGCAGTGCTCTTATGAACACTGAAGCTTTCTTT
>.|TRBJ2-1|TRBD1|TRBV28
CASSGGGTGIYRGGLF
TGTGCCAGCAGTGGTGGGGGGACAGGGATTTACCGGGGCGGTCTCTTC
>.|TRBJ2-7|TRBD1|TRBV19
CASSIGTGAYEQYF
TGTGCCAGTAGTATTGGGACAGGGGCCTACGAGCAGTACTTC
>.|TRBJ2-3|TRBD2|TRBV5-1
CASSLVGLAGRTDTQYF
TGCGCCAGCAGCTTGGTAGGACTAGCGGGACGCACAGATACGCAGTATTTT
>.|TRBJ2-5|.|TRBV3-1/TRBV3-2
CASSQVRETQYF
TGTGCCAGCAGCCAAGTCCGTGAGACCCAGTACTTC
>.|TRBJ2-7|TRBD1|TRBV5-1
CASSLGTGGIGEQYF
TGCGCCAGCAGCTTGGGGACAGGGGGTATCGGCGAGCAGTACTTC
>.|TRBJ2-7|.|TRBV15
CATSKSPRSGDYEQYF
TGTGCCACCAGCAAATCACCCAGGTCAGGGGACTACGAGCAGTACTTC
>.|TRBJ2-7|TRBD1|TRBV11-3
CASSEGQGTDEQYF
TGTGCCAGCAGCGAAGGACAGGGTACGGACGAGCAGTACTTC
>.|TRBJ1-1|TRBD1|TRBV5-6
CASSWARGRGAFF
TGTGCCAGCAGCTGGGCCAGGGGGCGAGGAGCTTTCTTT
>.|TRBJ1-4|.|TRBV29-1
CSVAGPGKLFF
TGCAGCGTTGCCGGTCCGGGAAAACTGTTTTTT
>.|TRBJ2-3|.|TRBV7-2
CASSSSPRGLLTDTQYF
TGTGCCAGCAGCTCCTCGCCGAGGGGACTCCTCACAGATACGCAGTATTTT
>.|TRBJ1-1|.|TRBV2
CASSVSGRTEAFF
TGTGCCAGCAGTGTATCAGGGCGCACTGAAGCTTTCTTT
>.|TRBJ1-6|TRBD1|TRBV4-3
CASSQTTGTGSPLHF
TGCGCCAGCAGCCAAACCACAGGGACAGGGTCACCCCTCCACTTT
>.|TRBJ1-2|.|TRBV2
CASSPDSNYGYTF
TGTGCCAGCAGTCCGGACAGTAACTATGGCTACACCTTC
>once|TRBJ1-4|TRBD1|TRBV28
CASTLQGASEKLFF
TGTGCCAGTACGCTCCAGGGGGCCTCGGAAAAACTGTTTTTT
>.|TRBJ1-5|.|TRBV18
CASSPKGGGADSNQPQHF
TGTGCCAGCTCACCAAAGGGGGGAGGGGCAGATAGCAATCAGCCCCAGCATTTT
>once|TRBJ2-2|TRBD2|TRBV7-2
CASIFGAGGRTGELFF
TGTGCCAGCATCTTCGGAGCGGGAGGAAGGACCGGGGAGCTGTTTTTT
>few|TRBJ2-1|TRBD2|TRBV11-1
CASSYRTSGDTYEQFF
TGTGCCAGCAGCTACCGGACTAGCGGAGACACCTATGAGCAGTTCTTC
>.|TRBJ1-1|.|TRBV5-1
CASSLPGLYTEAFF
TGCGCCAGCAGTCTTCCGGGACTCTACACTGAAGCTTTCTTT
>.|TRBJ1-2|.|TRBV6-5
CASGDREVSWGYTF
TGTGCCAGCGGCGACCGGGAGGTTTCATGGGGCTACACCTTC
>once|TRBJ2-7|.|TRBV7-8
CASSFSTAVSYEQYF
TGTGCCAGCAGCTTCTCGACAGCAGTCTCCTACGAGCAGTACTTC
>.|TRBJ2-3|TRBD1|TRBV19
CASKEGGARDTQYF
TGTGCCAGTAAAGAAGGGGGCGCGAGGGATACGCAGTATTTT
>.|TRBJ2-3|.|TRBV10-1
CASSTAGVTDTQYF
TGCGCCAGCAGTACGGCGGGCGTCACAGATACGCAGTATTTT
>.|TRBJ1-5|.|TRBV24-1
CATSDPGQPTDQPQHF
TGTGCCACCAGTGACCCGGGACAACCAACGGATCAGCCCCAGCATTTT
>once|TRBJ2-1|.|TRBV3-1/TRBV3-2
CASSHGTAGRNEQFF
TGTGCCAGCAGCCACGGAACAGCGGGTAGAAATGAGCAGTTCTTC